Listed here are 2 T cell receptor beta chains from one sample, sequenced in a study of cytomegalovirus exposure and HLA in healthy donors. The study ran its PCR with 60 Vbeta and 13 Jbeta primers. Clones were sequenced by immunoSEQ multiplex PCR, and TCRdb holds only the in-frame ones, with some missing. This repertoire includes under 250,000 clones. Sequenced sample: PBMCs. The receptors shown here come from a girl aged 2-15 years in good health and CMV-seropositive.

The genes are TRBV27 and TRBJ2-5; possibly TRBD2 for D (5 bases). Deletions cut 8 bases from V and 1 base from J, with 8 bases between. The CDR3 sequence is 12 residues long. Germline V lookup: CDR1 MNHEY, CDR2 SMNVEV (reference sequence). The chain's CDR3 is CASQSGQETQYF. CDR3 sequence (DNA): TGTGCCAGCCAGAGCGGCCAAGAGACCCAGTACTTC.

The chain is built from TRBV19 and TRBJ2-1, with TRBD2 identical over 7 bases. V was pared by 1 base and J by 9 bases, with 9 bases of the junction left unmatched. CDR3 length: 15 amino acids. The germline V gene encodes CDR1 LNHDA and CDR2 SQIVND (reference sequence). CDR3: CASSIVDGSGTEQFF. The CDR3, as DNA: TGTGCCAGTAGTATAGTAGACGGGAGCGGGACTGAGCAGTTCTTC.